This TCR beta chain derives from a study of Ad26.COV2.S vaccination and SARS-CoV-2 variants. Overall study context: Dosing was one shot or two shots 56 days apart.

Specified treatment: 15 to 20 received Ad26.COV2.S at low or high dose, single or two shots; 5 received placebo; per-sample allocation not given. It was on day 63 after the first vaccine or placebo injection that samples were taken. The CDR3 consists of 14 residues. Germline lookup yields CDR1 PRHDT and CDR2 FYEKMQ (reference sequence). V was pared by 4 bases and J by 5 bases, with 14 bases between. TCRdb's table, derived via immunoSEQ multiplex PCR, lists solely in-frame clones and lacks some. The sample yields 450,000 to 550,000 clones, approximately 92% seen once. This clonotype was sampled from a person aged 18-60 years who received the Ad26.COV2.S COVID-19 vaccine or a placebo. Sequencing used peripheral blood, obtained in a trial of Ad26.COV2.S vaccine versus placebo. The genes are TRBV13 and TRBJ2-5; D is unresolved. CDR3: CASSSPPLRETQYF. For the CDR3, the DNA is TGTGCCAGCAGCTCGCCACCCCTGCGGGAGACCCAGTACTTC.